This T cell receptor (beta chain) derives from a study of T cell changes during pregnancy in multiple sclerosis. Per germline, CDR1 GTSNPN and CDR2 SVGIG (reference sequence). V dropped 0 bases and J dropped 5 bases, with 8 bases sitting between them. The CDR3 runs to 14 residues. Sequenced by immunoSEQ multiplex PCR; TCRdb stores in-frame clones only, minus some. Seen here are around 79,000 clones, just over 90% observed once, and the top ten hold 0.4% to 0.6%. The sequences come from CD4+ T cells from peripheral blood mononuclear cells, collected in the second trimester of pregnancy. This receptor was taken from a female donor with multiple sclerosis, enrolled in a pregnancy study. The J gene is TRBJ1-6, the V gene TRBV30, with a tentative D call TRBD1 (6 bases). The CDR3 DNA is TGTGCCTGGAGTGTACAGGGAAATAATTCACCCCTCCACTTT. Its protein is CAWSVQGNNSPLHF.